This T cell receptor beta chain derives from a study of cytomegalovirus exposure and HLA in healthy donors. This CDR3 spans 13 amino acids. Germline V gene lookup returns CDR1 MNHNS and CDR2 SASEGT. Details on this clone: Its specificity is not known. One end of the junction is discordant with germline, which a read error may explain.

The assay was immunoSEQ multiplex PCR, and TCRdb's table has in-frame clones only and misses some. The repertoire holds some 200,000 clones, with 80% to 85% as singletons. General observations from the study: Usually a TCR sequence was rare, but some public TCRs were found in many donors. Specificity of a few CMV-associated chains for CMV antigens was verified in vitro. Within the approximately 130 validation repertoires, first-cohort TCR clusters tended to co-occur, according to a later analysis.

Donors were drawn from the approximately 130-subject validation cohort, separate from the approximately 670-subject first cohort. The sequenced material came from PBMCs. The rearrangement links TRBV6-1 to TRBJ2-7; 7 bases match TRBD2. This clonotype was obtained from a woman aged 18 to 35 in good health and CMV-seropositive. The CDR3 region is CAISWGGSYEQYF. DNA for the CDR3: TGTGCCATCAGTTGGGGGGGAAGCTACGAGCAGTACTTC.